The sequence of this TCR beta chain was determined in a study of cytomegalovirus exposure and HLA in healthy donors. Data came from immunoSEQ multiplex PCR; TCRdb stores just in-frame clones and leaves some out. The sample comprises some 170,000 clones, approximately 87% of which are singletons, and roughly 1.3% rests with the top ten. The source of this sequence is a woman between 25 and 40 years old in good health and CMV-seronegative. The sample consisted of PBMCs.

The CDR3 DNA reads TGCAGCGTGGGCGACAGGGTCCGATCTTCCTACGAGCAGTACTTC. Protein product: CSVGDRVRSSYEQYF. The V gene is TRBV29-1, the J gene TRBJ2-7; 7 bases align to TRBD1. After removal of 6 bases from V and 1 base from J, the junction contained 12 bases not matched to a gene. This CDR3 has 15 amino acids. The germline V gene has CDR1 SQVTM and CDR2 ANQGSEA.